Detailed here is one T cell receptor beta chain. Its antigen is unknown. Base qualities are not at hand, and no much larger clone is one base apart. The sample's treatment or condition label is to be understood as: suppressive antiretroviral therapy. A pool of overlapping 15-mer peptides from HIV-1 Gag, at around 1 ug per peptide per mL, was used to stimulate the cells. Memory CD4+ T cells that did not respond, being CD40L-negative, CD69-negative and CD45RO-high, were sorted as memory populations depleted of antigen-responding cells. Participants were HIV-1-infected adults who started suppressive ART during chronic infection. Plasma HIV-1 RNA had been undetectable (below 50 copies/mL) in participants for at least 4 years. To be included, participants needed a CD4+ T cell count above 400 cells/uL and a positive CMV serology. Before stimulation, PBMCs were isolated using density centrifugation and then depleted of CD8+ T cells. Stimulation of CD8-depleted PBMCs was carried out for approximately 17 hours with anti-CD28/CD49d costimulation, CD40-blocking antibody and enfuvirtide, to prevent new infections. Cells were sorted on a Beckman Coulter MoFlo Legacy or XDP sorter, with propidium iodide excluding dead cells. Genomic DNA was extracted using the QIAamp DNA Mini Kit for samples with more than one million cells and using the Quick-DNA Microprep Kit for all other samples.

TCRbeta repertoires were sequenced from genomic DNA with the immunoSEQ hsTCRB assay version 4 in survey mode. For TCRbeta sequencing, genomic DNA was diluted to about 10 ng/uL, with up to 1 ug used per sample. As for the authors' bioinformatics: Analysis of the TCRbeta data was done in ImmunoSeq Analyzer 3.0, and diversity was computed on productive nucleotide rearrangements. The improved Chao index was used to estimate lower-bound TCR diversity, and the Gini coefficient was used to estimate clonality using the Immunarch R package. Nucleotide rearrangements that differed but encoded the same CDR3beta amino acid sequence were counted as separate clonotypes. Differential abundance analysis found TCRbeta sequences that were significantly enriched in antigen-responding cells compared with anti-CD3/anti-CD28-activated cells. TCRs were clustered by predicted peptide-MHC specificity with GLIPH2, both within individual participants and across merged participant data sets. Here the immuneACCESS table is served through TCRdb, limited to in-frame sequences with V and J called. Missing clones are a known gap in these copies; in checked studies unresolved V genes cover under half, and the rest lacks a known reason. The DNA gave D and trimming, while V, J and clone size come from that table. The sample table contains just over 40,000 clones; only one count was recorded for about 84% of them. 14% of the sample belongs to the ten largest clones.

The data derive from a study of persistence of HIV-infected CD4 T cells (dated by TCRdb to the early 2020s). Describing the broader study: CMV- and HIV-1 Gag-responding CD4+ T cells were isolated from ART-treated individuals so that antigen-driven clonal expansion of HIV-1-infected cells could be examined. The TCR cluster analysis across participants included roughly 8 participants for CMV and over 5 participants for Gag. Proviral sequencing was used to assess clonality among infected cells, whereas TCRbeta sequencing gauged the clonality of all cells within each sorted population. Suppressive ART had been received by participants for a median of about eight years. Peripheral blood samples of up to 180 mL were obtained at multiple time points, with the exception of two participants, for whom leukapheresis was performed at a single time point. Study-level results and caveats: Restriction of bulk TCR analyses to the rare CMV-responding cells that actually carried HIV-1 proviruses was not possible. TCRbeta richness in CMV- and Gag-responding cells was significantly lower than in anti-CD3/anti-CD28-responding cells; CMV-responding cells had higher oligoclonality than CD3/CD28-stimulated and Gag-responding cells. Within the same sorted populations, how oligoclonal the TCRs were correlated with how oligoclonal the proviruses were. Enrichment of degenerate expanded CDR3beta sequences was found in antigen-responding cells, suggesting convergent selection of CD4+ responses to CMV and Gag. The study involved few individuals and tested only a limited range of antigens.

Taken from cysteine to phenylalanine, the CDR3 has 15 residues. Only the CDR3 DNA is retained, 45 bases long and in frame from the first base. Trimming takes 3 bases from V and 2 bases from J, and the germline ends sit 8 bases apart. CDR1 and CDR2, looked up from the germline V gene, are MNHNS and SASEGT. The TCR originated in an adult man with HIV who was CMV-seropositive. The V and J genes are TRBV6-1 and TRBJ1-6, with the D gene too uncertain to name. The source was CD4+ T cells sorted from PBMCs after approximately 20-hour stimulation, collected from a patient who received antiretroviral therapy. The cell subset or site label on this specimen signifies: CD40L-CD69- CD45RO-high memory CD4 T cells not responding to Gag peptides. The DNA is as follows: TGTGCCAGCAGTGACAAAGGCACCTATAATTCACCCCTCCACTTT. It is translated as CASSDKGTYNSPLHF.